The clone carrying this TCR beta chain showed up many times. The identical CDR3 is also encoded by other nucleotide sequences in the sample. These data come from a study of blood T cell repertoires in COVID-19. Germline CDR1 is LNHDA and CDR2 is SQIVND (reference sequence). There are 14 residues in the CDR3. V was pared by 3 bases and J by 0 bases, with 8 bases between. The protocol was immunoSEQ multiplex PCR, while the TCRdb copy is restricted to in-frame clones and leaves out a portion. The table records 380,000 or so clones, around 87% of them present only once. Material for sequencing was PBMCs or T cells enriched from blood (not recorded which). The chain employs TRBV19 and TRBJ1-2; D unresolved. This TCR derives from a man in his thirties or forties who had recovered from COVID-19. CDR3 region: CASSIVSSNYGYTF. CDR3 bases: TGTGCCAGTAGTATTGTCTCCTCTAACTATGGCTACACCTTC.